Below, 21 T cell receptor beta chains from the same sample are listed, as sequenced in a study of OX40 agonist ivuxolimab in advanced cancers. Sequenced by immunoSEQ multiplex PCR; TCRdb stores in-frame clones only, minus some. The repertoire holds tens of thousands of clones, with about four fifths as singletons. The source material was CD4+ or CD8+ T cells sorted from blood, sampled in a trial of the OX40 agonist ivuxolimab. These receptors were obtained from an adult with an advanced solid tumor such as melanoma, head and neck, liver or kidney cancer.

CDR3 DNA sequence: TGTGCCAGCACCCGAGGGGTAAATAATGAAAAACTGTTTTTT. Translated: CASTRGVNNEKLFF. The rearrangement uses TRBV6-5 and TRBJ1-4, with TRBD1 as a possible D gene (5 bases). Germline V gives CDR1 MNHEY, CDR2 SVGAGI. V was cut by 7 bases and J by 4 bases, with 13 bases left in between. This CDR3 comprises 14 residues.

V gene TRBV4-1 combines with J gene TRBJ1-6; D uncertain. Germline CDR1 is MGHRA and CDR2 is YSYEKL. V shed 2 bases and J shed 7 bases, with 18 bases lying between them. The CDR3 has 17 amino acids. The CDR3 nucleotides are TGCGCCAGCAGCCAAATCGACATGGGGTGGACCAATTCACCCCTCCACTTT. Its translation: CASSQIDMGWTNSPLHF.

With respect to this clone: Germline and junction disagree at one end, which may indicate a read error. The J gene is TRBJ1-2, the V gene TRBV6-6; possibly TRBD1 for D (5 bases). Germline V gene data show CDR1 as MNHNY and CDR2 as SVGAGI (reference sequence). The CDR3 covers 12 residues. CDR3: CASSYRPDTRAF. The CDR3 nucleotides are TGTGCCAGCAGTTACCGGCCGGACACACGCGCCTTC.

The chain joins TRBV7-8 to TRBJ2-1, with 13 nucleotides matching TRBD2. With 4 bases clipped from V and 5 bases from J, the junction kept 5 bases outside the gene matches. Germline-derived CDR1 and CDR2 are SGHVS and FQNEAQ. The CDR3 runs to 16 residues. The CDR3: CASSSSLAGGDNEQFF. The CDR3 DNA reads TGTGCCAGCAGCTCCTCACTAGCGGGAGGGGACAATGAGCAGTTCTTC. The variable domain in full, with the rest retrieved from reference TRBV7-8 and TRBJ2-1, is GAGVSQSPRYKVAKRGQDVALRCDPISGHVSLFWYQQALGQGPEFLTYFQNEAQLDKSGLPSDRFFAERPEGSVSTLKIQRTQQEDSAVYLCASSSSLAGGDNEQFFGPGTRLTVL.

The chain employs TRBV19 and TRBJ1-5; 10 nucleotides align to TRBD1. V dropped 4 bases and J dropped 2; count of bases not matched to a gene: 11. The CDR3 covers 18 residues. Germline CDR1 is LNHDA and CDR2 is SQIVND (reference sequence). Written as DNA, the CDR3 is TGTGCCAGTAGTACGATGGACAGGGGGATTAGCGGCAATCAGCCCCAGCATTTT. It is translated as CASSTMDRGISGNQPQHF.

The chain uses TRBV28 and TRBJ2-7; 9 bases match TRBD1. CDR1 and CDR2 (germline): MDHEN, SYDVKM. The CDR3 sequence is 15 residues long. V lost 5 bases and J lost 2; bases outside the gene matches: 7. CDR3 loop: CASSEKNRGPYEQYF. The CDR3 DNA follows: TGTGCCAGCAGTGAGAAAAACAGGGGGCCCTACGAGCAGTACTTC.

This chain joins TRBV7-2 and TRBJ2-7, with 7 bases aligning to TRBD2. The CDR3 contains 14 residues. V was pared by 0 bases and J by 2 bases, with 1 base of the junction left unmatched. Germline V CDR1 and CDR2: SGHTA, FQGNSA. CDR3 bases: TGTGCCAGCAGCTTAGCGGGAGGGCCCTACGAGCAGTACTTC. Amino acid sequence: CASSLAGGPYEQYF.

This clone was counted a single time. This chain uses TRBV4-1 with TRBJ1-4; D is uncertain. Germline lookup yields CDR1 MGHRA and CDR2 YSYEKL. The length of the CDR3 is 13 residues. Trimming removed 4 bases from V and 4 bases from J, with 7 bases in between. As DNA, the CDR3 is TGCGCCAGCAGCCTCAGACTTAATGAAAAACTGTTTTTT. Amino acid sequence: CASSLRLNEKLFF.

The chain couples TRBV6-5 to TRBJ2-1; 15 bases are shared with TRBD2. In germline, CDR1 is MNHEY, CDR2 SVGAGI. The CDR3 totals 15 residues. Trimming removed 6 bases from V and 8 bases from J; junction bases left unmatched: 5. CDR3 in DNA: TGTGCCAGCAGCCCCGGACTAGCGGGGGGGCATGAGCAGTTCTTC. Translation: CASSPGLAGGHEQFF.

The rearrangement uses TRBV28 and TRBJ2-7; the D gene is possibly TRBD1 (6 bases). Looked up from germline, CDR1 is MDHEN and CDR2 is SYDVKM. The CDR3 spans 14 residues. Trimming pared 6 bases from V and 0 bases from J, leaving 12 bases between. Here the CDR3 DNA reads TGTGCCAGCAGGCTGGGACACCTCTCCTACGAGCAGTACTTC. Translated: CASRLGHLSYEQYF.

The sample holds one count of this clone. The chain employs TRBV10-3 and TRBJ2-3; TRBD1 or TRBD2 may be the D gene (7 bases each). This CDR3 contains 18 residues. The V gene's germline CDR1 is ENHRY and CDR2 SYGVKD. V lost 6 bases to trimming and J lost 0 bases, with 22 bases between them. The CDR3, as DNA: TGTGCCATCAGCGGGAAACCCCAGGGGGGGGTAAGCACAGATACGCAGTATTTT. Its translation is CAISGKPQGGVSTDTQYF.

Notes on this clone: The sample has other DNA sequences that encode this CDR3 too. The V call is TRBV5-1, the J call TRBJ2-3; 10 nucleotides align to TRBD2. Germline CDR1 reads SGHRS; CDR2 reads YFSETQ. Unmatched junction bases numbered 9, after V lost 3 bases and J lost 5 bases. The CDR3 is 16 amino acids. The CDR3 nucleotides read TGCGCCAGCAGCTCCGGTCTAGCGGGAGCTGGAGATACGCAGTATTTT. Protein: CASSSGLAGAGDTQYF. Full variable domain (rest looked up from reference TRBV5-1 and TRBJ2-3): KAGVTQTPRYLIKTRGQQVTLSCSPISGHRSVSWYQQTPGQGLQFLFEYFSETQRNKGNFPGRFSGRQFSNSRSEMNVSTLELGDSALYLCASSSGLAGAGDTQYFGPGTRLTVL.

The chain is built from TRBV5-5 and TRBJ2-3; D gene ambiguous. Germline V gives CDR1 SGHKS, CDR2 YYEKEE (reference sequence). The CDR3 is 15 residues long. Trimming shortened V by 1 base and J by 1 base, and 10 bases separated the two germline ends. The CDR3 DNA reads as TGTGCCAGCAGCTTGACAGTAAGGGGCACAGATACGCAGTATTTT. Protein sequence: CASSLTVRGTDTQYF.

V is TRBV6-5 and J is TRBJ2-5; a possible D gene is TRBD2 (5 bases). Germline V gives CDR1 MNHEY, CDR2 SVGAGI. V dropped 0 bases and J dropped 2 bases, with 7 bases sitting between them. The length of the CDR3 is 14 residues. The CDR3 is CASSYSPGQETQYF. For the CDR3, the DNA is TGTGCCAGCAGTTACTCTCCGGGACAAGAGACCCAGTACTTC.

CDR3 bases: TGTGCCATCAGTGAGTCATCAGGGGGCGGTAGTAACTATGGCTACACCTTC. Amino acids: CAISESSGGGSNYGYTF. This chain connects TRBV10-3 to TRBJ1-2; 8 bases match TRBD1. CDR1 ENHRY and CDR2 SYGVKD come from the germline V gene. This CDR3 spans 17 amino acids. V gave up 0 bases and J gave up 1 base; unmatched junction bases: 7.

This clone came up a few times. The J gene is TRBJ1-3, the V gene TRBV5-4; TRBD1 is a possible D gene (5 bases). CDR3 length equals 15 residues. Germline V gene lookup returns CDR1 SGHNT and CDR2 YYREEE (reference sequence). Trimming took off 0 bases at V and 0 bases at J, with 7 bases between the two ends. CDR3 sequence: CASSLGGGSGNTIYF. In DNA form, the CDR3 reads TGTGCCAGCAGCTTGGGCGGGGGCTCTGGAAACACCATATATTTT.

The chain has TRBV7-2 and TRBJ1-4; 7 positions agree with TRBD1. In germline, CDR1 is SGHTA, CDR2 FQGNSA. The CDR3 consists of 16 residues. V lost 2 bases to trimming and J lost 5 bases; unmatched junction nucleotides: 8. The CDR3 sequence: CASSLFYDRENEKLFF. The CDR3 DNA sequence: TGTGCCAGCAGCTTATTTTACGACAGGGAAAATGAAAAACTGTTTTTT.

The chain employs TRBV7-3 and TRBJ2-3; D assignment may be TRBD1 or TRBD2 (6 bases each). V lost 4 bases and J 0 bases, leaving 11 bases between the germline ends. Germline CDR1 is SGHTA and CDR2 is FQGTGA. The CDR3 covers 15 residues. CDR3 in amino acids: CASSYGGGSTDTQYF. CDR3 sequence (DNA): TGTGCCAGCAGCTACGGAGGGGGTAGCACAGATACGCAGTATTTT.

The CDR3 spells CASSLDAGLGGSYNEQFF. For the CDR3, the DNA is TGTGCCAGCAGCTTAGATGCGGGATTAGGGGGGTCCTACAATGAGCAGTTCTTC. V and J are TRBV11-3 and TRBJ2-1; either TRBD1 or TRBD2 may fit D (6 bases each). Germline V CDR1 and CDR2: SGHNT, YENEEA. The CDR3 is made up of 18 amino acids. Trimming shortened V by 0 bases and J by 1 base, and 16 bases separated the two germline ends.

This sequence joins TRBV14 and TRBJ2-3, with 10 bases lining up with TRBD2. CDR1 is SGHDN and CDR2 is FVKESK in the germline V gene. This CDR3 contains 16 residues. Trimming took 0 bases from V and 10 from J; bases not matched to a gene: 10. The DNA of the CDR3 is TGTGCCAGCAGCCAAGAGGTAGCCCTAGCGGGAGTATCGCAGTATTTT. Protein: CASSQEVALAGVSQYF.

The genes are TRBV7-3 and TRBJ2-1; 8 bases match TRBD2. The CDR3 has 13 amino acids. Trimming cost V 8 bases and J 5 bases; bases outside gene matches: 5. Germline V gene data show CDR1 as SGHTA and CDR2 as FQGTGA. CDR3 nucleotides: TGTGCCAGCGGGAGCGGGGGTAACAATGAGCAGTTCTTC. This codes for CASGSGGNNEQFF.